A single sample is the source of the 20 T cell receptor beta chains below, sequenced in a study of T cell responses to AZD1222 COVID-19 vaccine. Generated by immunoSEQ multiplex PCR, the TCRdb table keeps only in-frame clones and is missing some. The sample includes about 100,000 clones, about 88% of them seen just once. Specimen: peripheral blood, collected on day 0 of AZD1222 vaccination. The receptors here all came from an adult in good health.

The J gene is TRBJ2-7, the V gene TRBV15; D unclear. V was pared by 4 bases and J by 3 bases, with 10 bases between. The CDR3 consists of 13 residues. Germline V gene lookup returns CDR1 LNHNV and CDR2 YYDKDF (reference sequence). The CDR3 sequence is CATSNGQNYEQYF. In nucleotides, the CDR3 is TGTGCCACCAGCAATGGGCAGAACTACGAGCAGTACTTC.

The chain employs TRBV19 and TRBJ2-1; either TRBD1 or TRBD2 may fit D (5 bases each). The germline CDR1 and CDR2 sequences are LNHDA and SQIVND (reference sequence). The CDR3 consists of 15 residues. The germline V and J ends were trimmed by 6 bases and 7 bases, with 19 bases remaining between them. The CDR3 here is CASSVAPGRQNEQFF. As DNA, the CDR3 is TGTGCCAGTAGCGTGGCCCCAGGGAGACAAAATGAGCAGTTCTTC.

This chain joins TRBV6-2 or TRBV6-3 and TRBJ2-5; a weak D match, TRBD2 (6 bases). The CDR3 is made up of 15 amino acids. V shed 3 bases and J shed 3 bases, with 14 bases lying between them. CDR1 is MNHEY and CDR2 is SVGEGT in the germline V gene. In DNA, the CDR3 is TGTGCCAGCAGTTATGGGGGGACCCGCAAAGAGACCCAGTACTTC. Protein product: CASSYGGTRKETQYF.

This clone was recorded once. In nucleotides, the CDR3 is TGTGCCAGCAGGGTGGACAGGGGGCTTGACTATGGCTACACCTTC. The encoded protein is CASRVDRGLDYGYTF. V and J are TRBV2 and TRBJ1-2; 11 bases fit TRBD1. The ends lost 6 bases at V and 3 bases at J; junction bases unmatched: 6. This CDR3 contains 15 residues. From germline, CDR1 is SNHLY and CDR2 FYNNEI.

The chain couples TRBV6-2 or TRBV6-3 to TRBJ1-4; D gene ambiguous. Germline lookup yields CDR1 MNHEY and CDR2 SVGEGT. This CDR3 has 11 amino acids. The V gene lost 6 bases and the J gene lost 13 bases, with 12 bases spanning the gap. As DNA, the CDR3 is TGTGCCAGCAGCCAAGGGTGGCGACTGTTTTTT. Amino acids: CASSQGWRLFF.

CDR3 residues: CASKGTEAFF. In nucleotides, the CDR3 is TGTGCCAGCAAAGGTACTGAAGCTTTCTTT. The V and J genes are TRBV6-5 and TRBJ1-1; D remains unclear. V was cut by 7 bases and J by 5 bases, with 5 bases left in between. The CDR3 covers 10 residues. Per the germline V gene, CDR1 is MNHEY and CDR2 is SVGAGI.

CDR3 protein: CASSSPRGIRGTDYGYTF. The CDR3 DNA is TGTGCCAGCAGCTCCCCGAGGGGGATTCGGGGAACCGACTATGGCTACACCTTC. The V and J genes are TRBV7-9 and TRBJ1-2; D might be TRBD1 (6 bases). CDR1 is SEHNR, CDR2 FQNEAQ, per germline (reference sequence). V was clipped by 4 bases and J by 3 bases, with 24 bases between them. The CDR3 has 18 residues. Using reference TRBV7-9 and TRBJ1-2 for the parts outside the CDR3, the full variable domain is DTGVSQNPRHKITKRGQNVTFRCDPISEHNRLYWYRQTLGQGPEFLTYFQNEAQLEKSRLLSDRFSAERPKGSFSTLEIQRTEQGDSAMYLCASSSPRGIRGTDYGYTFGSGTRLTVV.

The chain couples TRBV18 to TRBJ1-1, with TRBD1 as a possible D gene (5 bases). CDR1 and CDR2 from the germline V gene are KGHSH and LQKENI. Trimming took 8 bases from V and 0 from J, leaving 16 bases between them. The CDR3 has 15 amino acids. In nucleotides, the CDR3 is TGTGCCAGCACCCGGGACGTAGACATGAACACTGAAGCTTTCTTT. This translates into CASTRDVDMNTEAFF.

This chain uses TRBV6-5 with TRBJ1-5; D is undetermined. The CDR3 runs to 12 residues. The V gene lost 6 bases and the J gene lost 0 bases, with 3 bases spanning the gap. Germline CDR1 and CDR2: MNHEY and SVGAGI. The CDR3 protein is CASRGSNQPQHF. As DNA, the CDR3 is TGTGCCAGCAGGGGTAGCAATCAGCCCCAGCATTTT.

This clone turned up a few times. The chain carries TRBV3-1 (or the pseudogene TRBV3-2) and TRBJ1-6; D might be TRBD1 (6 bases). Germline CDR1 LGHDT, CDR2 YNNKEL (reference sequence). The CDR3 covers 15 residues. Trimming removed 4 bases at V and 5 bases at J, with 12 bases between. DNA of the CDR3: TGTGCCAGCAGCCTTCGGGGGGCAGATAATTCACCCCTCCACTTT. It is translated as CASSLRGADNSPLHF.

The V gene is TRBV6-5, the J gene TRBJ2-7, with no clear D. Trimming cost V 2 bases and J 0 bases, with 8 bases left between them. The CDR3 runs to 14 residues. Germline assignment: CDR1 MNHEY and CDR2 SVGAGI. The DNA of the CDR3 is TGTGCCAGCAGTTACAGGGAAAGCTCCTACGAGCAGTACTTC. It is translated as CASSYRESSYEQYF.

The rearrangement links TRBV6-5 to TRBJ1-2; perhaps TRBD1 as D (6 bases). V was cut by 3 bases and J by 3 bases, with 8 bases left in between. The CDR3 is 13 residues long. Germline CDR1 MNHEY, CDR2 SVGAGI. CDR3 in DNA: TGTGCCAGCAGTTATTACAGGGACTATGGCTACACCTTC. Its translation: CASSYYRDYGYTF.

V is TRBV30 and J is TRBJ2-5, with TRBD2 as a possible D gene (6 bases). V lost 2 bases and J 1 base, leaving 14 bases between the germline ends. The V gene's germline CDR1 is GTSNPN and CDR2 SVGIG (reference sequence). CDR3 length equals 15 residues. The CDR3 sequence is CAWSFSTGVQETQYF. The CDR3 DNA reads TGTGCCTGGAGTTTTTCGACGGGGGTCCAAGAGACCCAGTACTTC.

The rearrangement links TRBV2 to TRBJ2-5, with D maybe TRBD1 (6 bases). Trimming took 11 bases from V and 2 from J, leaving 12 bases between them. Germline assignment: CDR1 SNHLY and CDR2 FYNNEI. The CDR3 sequence is 12 residues long. The CDR3 bases are TGTGCCTCAAGGACAGATCAAGAGACCCAGTACTTC. Protein: CASRTDQETQYF.

The V call is TRBV28, the J call TRBJ1-1; D gene unclear. The CDR3 has 11 amino acids. The germline V and J ends were trimmed by 5 bases and 11 bases, with 12 bases remaining between them. Germline CDR1 and CDR2: MDHEN and SYDVKM. The CDR3 nucleotides read TGTGCCAGCAGTCAGCGGGGAAGGGCTTTCTTT. Its translation is CASSQRGRAFF.

The rearrangement uses TRBV5-6 and TRBJ2-3, with 7 bases matching TRBD2. CDR1 is SGHDT and CDR2 is YYEEEE in the germline V gene. The junction had 6 bases not matched to a gene; V was cut back by 10 bases and J by 4 bases. The CDR3 contains 12 residues. CDR3 sequence reads: CASGGSPDTQYF. CDR3 DNA: TGTGCCTCGGGAGGTAGCCCAGATACGCAGTATTTT.

V usage is TRBV7-2 and J usage is TRBJ2-5, with no clear D. The V gene lost 1 base and the J gene lost 5 bases, with 11 bases spanning the gap. The length of the CDR3 is 14 residues. Germline V gives CDR1 SGHTA, CDR2 FQGNSA. The chain's CDR3 is CASSLVLVLETQYF. For the CDR3, the DNA is TGTGCCAGCAGCTTAGTTTTGGTTTTGGAGACCCAGTACTTC.

V usage is TRBV5-1 and J usage is TRBJ2-5; TRBD1 agrees at 8 bases. This CDR3 region has 13 residues. The J segment lost 2 bases and the V segment lost 4 bases, leaving 1 base of the junction unmatched. The V gene's germline CDR1 is SGHRS and CDR2 YFSETQ. CDR3 DNA sequence: TGCGCCAGCAGCCGGACAGGGCAAGAGACCCAGTACTTC. This codes for CASSRTGQETQYF.

This clone was picked up one time. The CDR3 region has the DNA TGTGCCAGCAGAAATGACATCTATGGCTACACCTTC. Its translation: CASRNDIYGYTF. The chain carries TRBV28 and TRBJ1-2; D gene uncertain. This CDR3 has 12 residues. The V end was cut by 6 bases, the J end by 4 bases, with 9 bases between. The germline V gene has CDR1 MDHEN and CDR2 SYDVKM.

V and J are TRBV12-3 or TRBV12-4 and TRBJ1-5; no clear D. Trimming cost V 4 bases and J 7 bases, with 8 bases left between them. There are 12 residues in the CDR3. In DNA form, the CDR3 reads TGTGCCAGCAGTTGGACGGAACAGCCCCAGCATTTT. Amino acid sequence: CASSWTEQPQHF.